This passage covers 6 T cell receptor beta chains from one sample sequenced in a study of T cell responses to AZD1222 COVID-19 vaccine. The data were produced by immunoSEQ multiplex PCR, yet TCRdb's version contains in-frame clones alone and is incomplete. This table has around 120,000 clones, 90% to 95% appearing once. Sequenced material: peripheral blood, taken on day 0 of AZD1222 vaccination. The receptors here all came from an adult in good health.

The rearrangement links TRBV6-5 to TRBJ1-4; 9 nucleotides align to TRBD1. With V trimmed by 6 bases and J by 7 bases, 9 bases remained unmatched. Per the germline V gene, CDR1 is MNHEY and CDR2 is SVGAGI. The CDR3 sequence is 15 residues long. The DNA of the CDR3 is TGTGCCAGCAGAACGGACAGGGGAGATAGTGAAAAACTGTTTTTT. It encodes CASRTDRGDSEKLFF.

The genes are TRBV5-1 and TRBJ1-2; D uncertain. The V gene lost 7 bases and the J gene lost 9 bases, with 10 bases spanning the gap. Germline V lookup: CDR1 SGHRS, CDR2 YFSETQ. This CDR3 has 10 amino acids. CDR3 in DNA: TGCGCCAGCGGAGGGAGGCGCTACACCTTC. Protein product: CASGGRRYTF.

Concerning this clone: Germline is not matched at one junction end, which may reflect a read error. V gene TRBV11-2 combines with J gene TRBJ2-7; D possibly corresponds to TRBD2 (6 bases). Germline CDR1 and CDR2: SGHAT and FQNNGV. The CDR3 is 11 residues long. In DNA, the CDR3 is TGTGCCAGCAGCTTTGGAGGGGAAGATGACTTC. This translates into CASSFGGEDDF.

This rearrangement joins TRBV4-3 to TRBJ1-5; no reliable D call. Germline V gives CDR1 LGHNA, CDR2 YSLEER. Trimming took off 3 bases at V and 4 bases at J, with 7 bases between the two ends. There are 13 residues in the CDR3. The CDR3 protein is CASSQGQNQPQHF. CDR3 DNA: TGCGCCAGCAGCCAGGGCCAGAATCAGCCCCAGCATTTT.

The chain couples TRBV4-1 to TRBJ2-3, with 9 positions matching TRBD2. CDR3 size: 16 residues. Losses at the gene ends were 0 bases for V and 6 bases for J; bases not matched to a gene: 7. Germline V CDR1 and CDR2: MGHRA, YSYEKL. The CDR3 nucleotides read TGCGCCAGCAGCCAAGATGGGCGGGGGGGCTCGGATACGCAGTATTTT. Its translation: CASSQDGRGGSDTQYF.

The chain has TRBV11-3 and TRBJ2-2; the D gene is possibly TRBD1 (5 bases). This CDR3 comprises 16 residues. V was cut by 5 bases and J by 4 bases, with 17 bases left in between. Germline V gene sequence: CDR1 SGHNT, CDR2 YENEEA. The CDR3 spells CASSLKGVRVTGELFF. The CDR3, as DNA: TGTGCCAGCAGCCTTAAGGGTGTCAGGGTCACCGGGGAGCTGTTTTTT.